This T cell receptor (beta chain) was retrieved from a study of T cell repertoires in cytomegalovirus infection. Study overall: CMV infection and matching HLA type were both indicated by public TCR beta signatures.

Per germline, CDR1 SGHTA and CDR2 FQGNSA. V trimming: 5 bases; J trimming: 5 bases; junction bases outside the gene matches: 7. The CDR3 consists of 14 residues. This clonotype occurred many times. Using its own MiXCR run on the reads, TCRdb lists one record per CDR3 protein. The table shows roughly 190,000 distinct CDR3 sequences, with roughly 9.8% occurring only once. This receptor was identified in a human donor in good health (CMV status not recorded). Some clones in this sample may be carry-over from other donors' samples. Sequencing used PBMCs. This chain joins TRBV7-2 and TRBJ1-1, with TRBD1 matching over 8 bases. In DNA form, the CDR3 reads TGTGCCAGCAGCCGAACAGGGGGAAGGACTGAAGCTTTCTTT. Translated, it gives CASSRTGGRTEAFF.